These T cell receptor beta chains were read from a single sample in a study of T cell responses to AZD1222 COVID-19 vaccine. This table comes from immunoSEQ multiplex PCR, and its TCRdb copy is limited to in-frame clones, with some not included. This table has fewer than 100,000 clones, around 90% appearing once. The sequences come from peripheral blood, collected 28 days after the second AZD1222 dose. All receptors derive from an adult who received the AZD1222 COVID-19 vaccine. The CDR3 runs from the conserved cysteine through the conserved F or W. D genes are given only for firm matches. Clone size is given for some rows only: seen once, a few or many times, or a class if the clone is expanded.

-	TRBV5-8	20	-	TRBJ1-6	TGTGCCAGCAGCTTCCGGGAGCTAAGTCTCTCTAGCTCCTATAATTCACCCCTCCACTTT	CASSFRELSLSSSYNSPLHF
-	TRBV11-3	14	-	TRBJ2-7	TGTGCCAGCAGCTATCAACGGGACACTCACGAGCAGTACTTC	CASSYQRDTHEQYF
TRBD2	TRBV5-6	16	-	TRBJ2-1	TGTGCCAGCAGCTTCGAGGCGGGGGGATATTCCGGTGAGCAGTTCTTC	CASSFEAGGYSGEQFF
-	TRBV27	13	-	TRBJ1-2	TGTGCCAGCAGTTCTTCAGTGGACTATGGCTACACCTTC	CASSSSVDYGYTF
-	TRBV25-1	13	-	TRBJ1-2	TGTGCCAGCAGTGAATTGGGCAGCTGGGGCTACACCTTC	CASSELGSWGYTF
-	TRBV5-1	14	-	TRBJ2-1	TGCGCCAGCAGCTCGAAGGGGTGGGGGAATGAGCAGTTCTTC	CASSSKGWGNEQFF
TRBD2	TRBV3-1/TRBV3-2	16	-	TRBJ2-7	TGTGCCAGCAGCCAAGAGGGAGACGGGGGGACCTACGAGCAGTACTTC	CASSQEGDGGTYEQYF
TRBD2	TRBV7-3	15	-	TRBJ2-1	TGTGCCAGCAGCCGCGGGGGGAGCTCCTACAATGAGCAGTTCTTC	CASSRGGSSYNEQFF
-	TRBV10-3	15	-	TRBJ2-7	TGTGCCATCAGTGAGCCTTCCGGGACGGCCGGTGAGCAGTACTTC	CAISEPSGTAGEQYF
-	TRBV30	14	-	TRBJ1-4	TGTGCCTGGAGTGTACTGACGTCAAATGAAAAACTGTTTTTT	CAWSVLTSNEKLFF
TRBD1	TRBV2	15	once	TRBJ1-5	TGTGCCAGCAGCGGAGGGACAGCGGGGGGTCGGCCCCAGCATTTT	CASSGGTAGGRPQHF
TRBD1	TRBV30	13	-	TRBJ2-7	TGTGCCTGGAGTTCCCTAGACAGGGCCGAGCAGTACTTC	CAWSSLDRAEQYF
TRBD2	TRBV5-1	14	few	TRBJ2-7	TGCGCCAGCAGCTTGGACGGGGGGTATTACGAGCAGTACTTC	CASSLDGGYYEQYF
-	TRBV28	15	few	TRBJ1-5	TGTGCCAGCAGCCAATCGCTGGGTAGGGAACAGCCCCAGCATTTT	CASSQSLGREQPQHF
-	TRBV7-9	14	-	TRBJ1-1	TGTGCCAGCAGCTTAGCAGGGGTGAACACTGAAGCTTTCTTT	CASSLAGVNTEAFF
TRBD2	TRBV6-5	15	-	TRBJ2-5	TGTGCCAGCCGTCGGACTAGCGGGGGAGAAGAGACCCAGTACTTC	CASRRTSGGEETQYF
TRBD1	TRBV30	13	once	TRBJ1-6	TGTGCCTGGAGTCCGGGACAGGGGGGGCCCCTCCACTTT	CAWSPGQGGPLHF
TRBD1	TRBV6-6	11	few	TRBJ1-4	TGTGCCAGCAGAAAGGGACAGGAACTGTTTTTT	CASRKGQELFF
TRBD2	TRBV10-3	15	-	TRBJ2-5	TGTGCCATCAGTGATCGTGCTAGCGGGGAAGAGACCCAGTACTTC	CAISDRASGEETQYF
-	TRBV19	13	-	TRBJ1-1	TGTGCCAGTAGTGAACACATGAACACTGAAGCTTTCTTT	CASSEHMNTEAFF
-	TRBV24-1	12	-	TRBJ2-2	TGTGCCACCAAGGGTTCGGGCGGGGAGCTGTTTTTT	CATKGSGGELFF
-	TRBV3-1/TRBV3-2	15	-	TRBJ1-3	TGTGCCAGCAGCCACACAGTTAACTCTGGAAACACCATATATTTT	CASSHTVNSGNTIYF
TRBD2	TRBV9	16	-	TRBJ2-1	TGTGCCAGCAGCGTAGTGGGGAGCGGGGCCTACAATGAGCAGTTCTTC	CASSVVGSGAYNEQFF
-	TRBV6-5	14	-	TRBJ2-1	TGTGCCAGCAGTTACTCAGGACAGTACAATGAGCAGTTCTTC	CASSYSGQYNEQFF
-	TRBV5-5	11	-	TRBJ2-7	TGTGCCAGCAGTCCCTCCTACGAGCAGTACTTC	CASSPSYEQYF
TRBD1	TRBV27	13	-	TRBJ1-1	TGTGCCAGCAGTTACAACAGGGGCACTGAAGCTTTCTTT	CASSYNRGTEAFF
TRBD1	TRBV5-3	14	-	TRBJ1-2	TGTGCCAGAAGCCCGGGACAGGGCCACTATGGCTACACCTTC	CARSPGQGHYGYTF
-	TRBV2	13	-	TRBJ2-2	TGTGCCAGCAGTGACACTTACACCGGGGAGCTGTTTTTT	CASSDTYTGELFF
TRBD1	TRBV28	13	-	TRBJ2-7	TGTGCCAGCAGATACTCGGACAGGGACGAGCAGTACTTC	CASRYSDRDEQYF
-	TRBV28	13	-	TRBJ1-1	TGTGCCAGCAGGCCACAGGGTGAGACTGAAGCTTTCTTT	CASRPQGETEAFF
TRBD1	TRBV6-5	16	-	TRBJ2-1	TGTGCCAGCAGTTACTCCGGGACAGGGAATCGGCGCGAGCAGTTCTTC	CASSYSGTGNRREQFF
-	TRBV7-9	16	-	TRBJ2-6	TGTGCCAGCAGCTTAGGGTTTGGCTCTGGGGCCAACGTCCTGACTTTC	CASSLGFGSGANVLTF
-	TRBV7-6	16	-	TRBJ2-3	TGTGCCAGCAGCCCCCTTAGAGGGTCAGGCGCAGATACGCAGTATTTT	CASSPLRGSGADTQYF
TRBD1	TRBV6-6	14	-	TRBJ2-3	TGTGCCAGCAGTAAGCGGACAGGGGGAGATACGCAGTATTTT	CASSKRTGGDTQYF
TRBD2	TRBV5-6	17	-	TRBJ2-3	TGTGCCAGCAGAAATCCCGGGACTAGCGGGGGTTCAGATACGCAGTATTTT	CASRNPGTSGGSDTQYF
-	TRBV4-3	14	-	TRBJ1-4	TGCGCCAGCAGTCAAACTGGGTTCCGAGAAAAACTGTTTTTT	CASSQTGFREKLFF
TRBD1	TRBV27	16	-	TRBJ1-1	TGTGCCAGCAGTTTAATTAGGACAGGGATGAACACTGAAGCTTTCTTT	CASSLIRTGMNTEAFF